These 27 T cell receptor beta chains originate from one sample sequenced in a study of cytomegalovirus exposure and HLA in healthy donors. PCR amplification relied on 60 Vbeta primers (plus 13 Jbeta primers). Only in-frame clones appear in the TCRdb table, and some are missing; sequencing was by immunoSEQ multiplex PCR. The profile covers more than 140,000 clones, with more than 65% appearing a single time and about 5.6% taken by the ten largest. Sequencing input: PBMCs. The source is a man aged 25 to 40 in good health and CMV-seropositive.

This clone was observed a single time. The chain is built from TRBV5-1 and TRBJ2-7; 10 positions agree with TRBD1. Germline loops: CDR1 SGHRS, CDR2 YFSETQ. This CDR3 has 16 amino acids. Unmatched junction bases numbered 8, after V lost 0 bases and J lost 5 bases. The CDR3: CASSLEKTGGFDEQYF. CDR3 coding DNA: TGCGCCAGCAGCTTGGAGAAGACAGGGGGCTTCGACGAGCAGTACTTC. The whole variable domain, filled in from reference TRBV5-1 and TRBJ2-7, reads KAGVTQTPRYLIKTRGQQVTLSCSPISGHRSVSWYQQTPGQGLQFLFEYFSETQRNKGNFPGRFSGRQFSNSRSEMNVSTLELGDSALYLCASSLEKTGGFDEQYFGPGTRLTVT.

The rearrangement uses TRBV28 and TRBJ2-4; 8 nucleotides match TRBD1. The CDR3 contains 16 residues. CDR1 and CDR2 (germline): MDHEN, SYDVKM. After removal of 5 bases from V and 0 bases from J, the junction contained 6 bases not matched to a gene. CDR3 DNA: TGTGCCAGCAGTCAAGACAGGGGTCTAGCCAAAAACATTCAGTACTTC. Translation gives CASSQDRGLAKNIQYF.

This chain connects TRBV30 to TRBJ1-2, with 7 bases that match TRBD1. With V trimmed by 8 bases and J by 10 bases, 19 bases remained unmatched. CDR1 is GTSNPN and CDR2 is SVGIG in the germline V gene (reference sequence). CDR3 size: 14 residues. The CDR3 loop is CARKSVTGFSAYTF. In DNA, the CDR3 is TGTGCCAGGAAGTCCGTGACAGGGTTTTCCGCCTACACCTTC.

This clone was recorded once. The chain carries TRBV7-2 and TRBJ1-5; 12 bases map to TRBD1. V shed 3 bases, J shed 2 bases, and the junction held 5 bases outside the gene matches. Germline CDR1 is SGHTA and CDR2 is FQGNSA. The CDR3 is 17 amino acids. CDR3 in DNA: TGTGCCAGCAGCTTCCGGGACAGGGGGCTTGGCAATCAGCCCCAGCATTTT. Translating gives CASSFRDRGLGNQPQHF.

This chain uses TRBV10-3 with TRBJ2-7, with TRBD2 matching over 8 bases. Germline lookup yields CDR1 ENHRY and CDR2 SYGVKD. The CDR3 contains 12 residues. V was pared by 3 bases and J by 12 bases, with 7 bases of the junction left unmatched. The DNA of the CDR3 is TGTGCCATCAGTGAACTTACGGGAGGGGTGTACTTC. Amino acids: CAISELTGGVYF.

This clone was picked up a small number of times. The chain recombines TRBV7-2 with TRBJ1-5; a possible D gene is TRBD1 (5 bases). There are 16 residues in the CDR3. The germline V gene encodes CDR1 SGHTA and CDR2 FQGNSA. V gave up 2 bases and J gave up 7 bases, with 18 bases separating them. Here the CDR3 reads CASSLNPAGKSQPQHF. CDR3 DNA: TGTGCCAGCAGCTTAAATCCGGCAGGGAAAAGCCAGCCCCAGCATTTT.

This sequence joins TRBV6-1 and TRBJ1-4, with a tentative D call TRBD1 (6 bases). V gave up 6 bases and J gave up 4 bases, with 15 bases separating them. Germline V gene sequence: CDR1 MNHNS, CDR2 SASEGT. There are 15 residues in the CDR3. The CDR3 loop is CASSKSGAINEKLFF. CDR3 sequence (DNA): TGTGCCAGCAGCAAGTCAGGGGCTATTAATGAAAAACTGTTTTTT.

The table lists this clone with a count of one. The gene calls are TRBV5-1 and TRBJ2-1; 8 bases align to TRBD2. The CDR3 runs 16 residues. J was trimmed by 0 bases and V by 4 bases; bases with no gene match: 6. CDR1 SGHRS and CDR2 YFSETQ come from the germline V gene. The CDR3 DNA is TGCGCCAGCAGCACAACTAGCGGAGGCTCCTACAATGAGCAGTTCTTC. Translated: CASSTTSGGSYNEQFF. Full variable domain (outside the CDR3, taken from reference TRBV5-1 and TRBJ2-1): KAGVTQTPRYLIKTRGQQVTLSCSPISGHRSVSWYQQTPGQGLQFLFEYFSETQRNKGNFPGRFSGRQFSNSRSEMNVSTLELGDSALYLCASSTTSGGSYNEQFFGPGTRLTVL.

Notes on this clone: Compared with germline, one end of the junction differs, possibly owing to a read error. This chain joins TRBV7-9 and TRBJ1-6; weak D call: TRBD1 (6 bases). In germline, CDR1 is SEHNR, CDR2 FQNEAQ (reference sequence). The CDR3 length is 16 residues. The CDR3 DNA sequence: TGTTCCAGCAGCCTACTTTCACAGGGTCACCGGTCACCCCTCCACTTT. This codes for CSSSLLSQGHRSPLHF.

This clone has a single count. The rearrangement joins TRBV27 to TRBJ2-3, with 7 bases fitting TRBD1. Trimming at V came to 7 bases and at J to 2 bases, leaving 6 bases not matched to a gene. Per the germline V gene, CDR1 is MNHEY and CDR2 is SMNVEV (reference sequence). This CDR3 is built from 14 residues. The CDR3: CASTSGQNTDTQYF. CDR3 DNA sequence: TGTGCCAGCACCTCGGGACAGAACACAGATACGCAGTATTTT.

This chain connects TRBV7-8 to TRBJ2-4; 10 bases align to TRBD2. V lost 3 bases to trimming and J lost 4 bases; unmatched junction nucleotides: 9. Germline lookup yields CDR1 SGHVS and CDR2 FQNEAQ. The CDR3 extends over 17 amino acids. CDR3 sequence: CASSLGLAGVKKNIQYF. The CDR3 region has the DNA TGTGCCAGCAGCTTGGGGCTAGCGGGAGTGAAAAAAAACATTCAGTACTTC.

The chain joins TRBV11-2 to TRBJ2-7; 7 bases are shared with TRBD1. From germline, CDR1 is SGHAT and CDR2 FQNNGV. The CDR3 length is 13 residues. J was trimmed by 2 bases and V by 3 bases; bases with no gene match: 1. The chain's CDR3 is CASSFDRAYEQYF. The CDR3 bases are TGTGCCAGCAGCTTCGACAGGGCCTACGAGCAGTACTTC.

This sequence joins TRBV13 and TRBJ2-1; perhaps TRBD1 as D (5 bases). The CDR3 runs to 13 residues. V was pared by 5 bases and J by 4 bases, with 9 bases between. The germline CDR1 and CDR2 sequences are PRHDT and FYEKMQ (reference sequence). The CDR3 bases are TGTGCCAGCAGCGCACAGGTTTACAATGAGCAGTTCTTC. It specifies CASSAQVYNEQFF.

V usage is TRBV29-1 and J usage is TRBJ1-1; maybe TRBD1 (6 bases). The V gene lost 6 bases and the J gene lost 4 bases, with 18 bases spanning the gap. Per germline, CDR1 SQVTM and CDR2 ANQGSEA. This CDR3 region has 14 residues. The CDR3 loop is CSVVTGRAGTEAFF. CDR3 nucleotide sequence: TGCAGCGTCGTAACAGGGAGGGCTGGCACTGAAGCTTTCTTT.

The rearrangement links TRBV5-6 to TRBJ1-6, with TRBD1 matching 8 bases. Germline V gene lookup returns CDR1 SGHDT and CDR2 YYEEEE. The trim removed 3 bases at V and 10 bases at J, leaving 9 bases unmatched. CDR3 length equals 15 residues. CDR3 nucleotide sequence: TGTGCCAGCAGCTACCCGACAGGGGCCAGGTCACCCCTCCACTTT. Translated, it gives CASSYPTGARSPLHF.

DNA for the CDR3: TGTGCCAGCAGCTTAAGGAAAAGGACACAGCGAAAACTGTTTTTT. It translates to CASSLRKRTQRKLFF. This rearrangement joins TRBV13 to TRBJ1-4, with D possibly being TRBD1 (5 bases). CDR1 and CDR2 (germline): PRHDT, FYEKMQ (reference sequence). This CDR3 has 15 residues. The ends were cut back, 2 bases at V and 10 bases at J, with 17 bases in the middle.

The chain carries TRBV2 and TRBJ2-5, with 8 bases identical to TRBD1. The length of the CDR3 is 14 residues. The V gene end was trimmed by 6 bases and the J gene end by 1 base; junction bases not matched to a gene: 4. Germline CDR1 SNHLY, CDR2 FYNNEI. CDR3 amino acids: CASRWTGPQETQYF. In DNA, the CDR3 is TGTGCCAGCAGGTGGACAGGGCCCCAAGAGACCCAGTACTTC. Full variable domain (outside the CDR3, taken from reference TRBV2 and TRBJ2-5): EPEVTQTPSHQVTQMGQEVILRCVPISNHLYFYWYRQILGQKVEFLVSFYNNEISEKSEIFDDQFSVERPDGSNFTLKIRSTKLEDSAMYFCASRWTGPQETQYFGPGTRLLVL.

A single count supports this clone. CDR3 loop: CARKGQHYEQYF. The CDR3 DNA is TGTGCCCGCAAGGGACAGCACTACGAGCAGTACTTC. V is TRBV7-8 and J is TRBJ2-5; 7 bases map to TRBD1. The last part of the DNA fits TRBJ2-7 better; the J call may be wrong. CDR1 and CDR2 from the germline V gene are SGHVS and FQNEAQ. The length of the CDR3 is 12 residues.

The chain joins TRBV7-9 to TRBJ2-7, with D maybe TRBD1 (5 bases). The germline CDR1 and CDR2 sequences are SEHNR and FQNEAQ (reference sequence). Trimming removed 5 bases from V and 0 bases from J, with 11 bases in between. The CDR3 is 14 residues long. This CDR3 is CASSTRQNSYEQYF. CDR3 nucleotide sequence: TGTGCCAGCAGCACCCGACAGAACTCCTACGAGCAGTACTTC.

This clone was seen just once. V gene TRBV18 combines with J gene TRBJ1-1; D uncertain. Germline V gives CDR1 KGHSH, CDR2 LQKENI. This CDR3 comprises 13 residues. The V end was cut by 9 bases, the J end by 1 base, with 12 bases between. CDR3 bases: TGTGCCAGTCGGGGAGGGCCGAACACTGAAGCTTTCTTT. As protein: CASRGGPNTEAFF.

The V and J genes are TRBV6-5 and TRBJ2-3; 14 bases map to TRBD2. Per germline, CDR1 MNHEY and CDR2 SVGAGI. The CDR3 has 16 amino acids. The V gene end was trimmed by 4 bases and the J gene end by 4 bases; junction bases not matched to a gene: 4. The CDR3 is CASSSGLAGGADTQYF. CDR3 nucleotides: TGTGCCAGCAGTTCCGGACTAGCGGGAGGCGCAGATACGCAGTATTTT.

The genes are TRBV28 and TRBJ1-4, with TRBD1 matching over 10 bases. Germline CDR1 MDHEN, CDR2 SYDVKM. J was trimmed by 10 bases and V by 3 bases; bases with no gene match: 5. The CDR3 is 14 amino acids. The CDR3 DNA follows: TGTGCCAGCAGTTTTTGGACAGGGGGTGTAAAACTGTTTTTT. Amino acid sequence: CASSFWTGGVKLFF.

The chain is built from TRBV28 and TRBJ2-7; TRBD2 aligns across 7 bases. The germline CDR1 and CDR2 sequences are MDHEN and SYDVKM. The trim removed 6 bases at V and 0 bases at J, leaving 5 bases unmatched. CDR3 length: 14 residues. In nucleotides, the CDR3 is TGTGCCAGCAGACTTAGCGGGTACTCCTACGAGCAGTACTTC. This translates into CASRLSGYSYEQYF. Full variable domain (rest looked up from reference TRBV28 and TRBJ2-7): DVKVTQSSRYLVKRTGEKVFLECVQDMDHENMFWYRQDPGLGLRLIYFSYDVKMKEKGDIPEGYSVSREKKERFSLILESASTNQTSMYLCASRLSGYSYEQYFGPGTRLTVT.

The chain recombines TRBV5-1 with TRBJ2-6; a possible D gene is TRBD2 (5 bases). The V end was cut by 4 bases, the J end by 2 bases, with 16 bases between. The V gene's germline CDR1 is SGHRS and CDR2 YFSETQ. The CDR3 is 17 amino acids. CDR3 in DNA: TGCGCCAGCAGCCTCCCCATCGGAGGAACTGGGGCCAACGTCCTGACTTTC. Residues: CASSLPIGGTGANVLTF.

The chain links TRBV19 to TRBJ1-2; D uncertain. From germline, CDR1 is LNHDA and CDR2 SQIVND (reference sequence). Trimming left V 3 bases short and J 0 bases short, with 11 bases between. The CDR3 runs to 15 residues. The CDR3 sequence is CASSILRNANYGYTF. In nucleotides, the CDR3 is TGTGCCAGTAGTATTTTGCGCAATGCTAACTATGGCTACACCTTC.

The CDR3 DNA reads TGTGCCATCAGGGACAGGGGGCCAACTAATGAAAAACTGTTTTTT. Its translation: CAIRDRGPTNEKLFF. The chain joins TRBV6-1 to TRBJ1-4; 12 nucleotides line up with TRBD1. This CDR3 has 15 residues. Germline V lookup: CDR1 MNHNS, CDR2 SASEGT. V trimming: 10 bases; J trimming: 0 bases; junction bases outside the gene matches: 3.

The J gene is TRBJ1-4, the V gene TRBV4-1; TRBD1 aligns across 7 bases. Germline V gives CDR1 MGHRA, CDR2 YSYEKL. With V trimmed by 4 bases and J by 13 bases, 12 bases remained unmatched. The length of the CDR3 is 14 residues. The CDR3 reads CASSPPGRGATLFF. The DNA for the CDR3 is TGCGCCAGCAGCCCCCCCGGCAGGGGGGCAACACTGTTTTTT.